This T cell receptor beta chain was observed in a study of cytomegalovirus exposure and HLA in healthy donors. Findings and limits, study-wide: As was reported, the classifier diagnosed cytomegalovirus status with high specificity and sensitivity.

Repertoires were generated with immunoSEQ multiplex PCR, while TCRdb's copy carries only in-frame clones and drops some. The table records approximately 210,000 clones, 85% to 90% of them present only once. Notes on this clone: Antigen specificity is unknown.

Germline V gene data show CDR1 as MNHEY and CDR2 as SMNVEV (reference sequence). V lost 0 bases and J lost 4; bases outside the gene matches: 6. This CDR3 has 15 amino acids. Sequencing was carried out using PBMCs. The TCR was taken from a woman aged 18-29 years in good health and CMV-seronegative. The V gene is TRBV27, the J gene TRBJ2-7; 7 bases agree with TRBD2. The CDR3 DNA is TGTGCCAGCAGTTTATCGTGGGAGGGCCGATACGAGCAGTACTTC. It encodes CASSLSWEGRYEQYF.